This T cell receptor beta chain stems from a study of identical twins. CDR3 length: 16 amino acids. Germline-derived CDR1 and CDR2 are MNHNS and SASEGT. Germline trimming cut 4 bases from V and 0 bases from J; bases unmatched to any gene: 2. The cDNA had a unique molecular identifier and a template-switch universal primer site. TCRdb re-called the 5' RACE reads with MiXCR, one entry per CDR3 protein. This table holds nearly 900,000 distinct CDR3 sequences, more than 9% found once. The data also belong to a second study, concerning yellow fever vaccine responses in identical twins.

Material: PBMCs. This chain joins TRBV6-1 and TRBJ2-3, with TRBD2 identical over 12 bases. The clonotype originates from a woman aged 18-30 years in good health. CDR3 residues: CASSVGLAGSTDTQYF. In nucleotides, the CDR3 is TGTGCCAGCAGTGTCGGACTAGCGGGGAGCACAGATACGCAGTATTTT.